The 21 T cell receptor beta chains reported below all come from one sample, sequenced in a study of OX40 agonist ivuxolimab in advanced cancers. Measured with immunoSEQ multiplex PCR; TCRdb has only the in-frame clones, and not every one. This repertoire shows tens of thousands of clones, roughly 89% found once; its top ten account for over 2.5%. The source was CD4+ or CD8+ T cells sorted from blood, collected in a trial of the OX40 agonist ivuxolimab. The receptors come from an adult with an advanced solid tumor such as melanoma, head and neck, liver or kidney cancer.

This chain links TRBV28 with TRBJ1-2; tentatively, D is TRBD1 (6 bases). Germline CDR1 MDHEN, CDR2 SYDVKM. CDR3 length: 13 amino acids. The V gene lost 3 bases and the J gene lost 8 bases, with 13 bases spanning the gap. The CDR3 bases are TGTGCCAGCAGTTTCTCAGGGGACCAGGGCTACACCTTC. This gives the protein CASSFSGDQGYTF.

This clone was counted once. The chain uses TRBV27 and TRBJ1-6; no clear D. Germline V CDR1 and CDR2: MNHEY, SMNVEV (reference sequence). The CDR3 covers 17 residues. Trimming took off 3 bases at V and 0 bases at J, with 12 bases between the two ends. The CDR3 bases are TGTGCCAGCAGTTTCGGTTTTGGGAGCTCCTATAATTCACCCCTCCACTTT. It translates to CASSFGFGSSYNSPLHF.

The chain carries TRBV4-1 and TRBJ2-1; D could derive from TRBD1 or TRBD2 (5 bases each). With 4 bases removed from V and 8 bases from J, the gap between germline ends came to 15 bases. CDR3 size: 14 residues. Germline V CDR1 and CDR2: MGHRA, YSYEKL. CDR3 bases: TGCGCCAGCAGCCTCCCCTCCGGGGCCGATGAGCAGTTCTTC. This encodes CASSLPSGADEQFF.

The J gene is TRBJ1-3, the V gene TRBV10-3; a weak D match, TRBD1 (5 bases). V was trimmed by 10 bases and J by 2 bases, leaving 9 bases between them. From germline, CDR1 is ENHRY and CDR2 SYGVKD. The CDR3 runs 12 residues. CDR3 amino acids: CATEGTGNTIYF. The CDR3 DNA follows: TGTGCCACCGAGGGGACTGGAAACACCATATATTTT.

The table lists this clone with a count of one. CDR3 DNA sequence: TGTGCCATCAGTGAATCTCCAGCCTCCTACGAGCAGTACTTC. Translating gives CAISESPASYEQYF. The chain joins TRBV10-3 to TRBJ2-7; D not resolved. The CDR3 covers 14 residues. Trimming removed 3 bases from V and 0 bases from J, with 9 bases in between. The V gene's germline CDR1 is ENHRY and CDR2 SYGVKD.

The DNA for the CDR3 is TGTGCCAGTACTGGGGGGAGAAAATCCTACGAGCAGTACTTC. This gives the protein CASTGGRKSYEQYF. The V gene is TRBV6-6, the J gene TRBJ2-7, with D tentatively TRBD2 (6 bases). V was trimmed by 9 bases and J by 1 base, leaving 16 bases between them. The CDR3 has 14 residues. The V gene's germline CDR1 is MNHNY and CDR2 SVGAGI (reference sequence).

The CDR3 region is CASMVTGRSSYNEQFF. The CDR3 DNA is TGTGCCAGCATGGTGACCGGGAGAAGCTCCTACAATGAGCAGTTCTTC. V is TRBV2 and J is TRBJ2-1; maybe TRBD2 (6 bases). The CDR3 extends over 16 amino acids. V was pared by 7 bases and J by 0 bases, with 16 bases between. Per germline, CDR1 SNHLY and CDR2 FYNNEI.

This chain uses TRBV5-1 with TRBJ2-7; tentatively, D is TRBD2 (5 bases). The CDR3 spans 15 residues. Trimming shortened V by 0 bases and J by 2 bases, and 12 bases separated the two germline ends. CDR1 is SGHRS and CDR2 is YFSETQ in the germline V gene. CDR3 DNA sequence: TGCGCCAGCAGCTTGGGGGCGGGTGTTACCTACGAGCAGTACTTC. It specifies CASSLGAGVTYEQYF.

The chain employs TRBV5-4 and TRBJ1-1, with TRBD1 as a possible D gene (5 bases). V was cut by 2 bases and J by 5 bases, with 10 bases left in between. Looked up from germline, CDR1 is SGHNT and CDR2 is YYREEE (reference sequence). The CDR3 has 13 residues. CDR3: CASSFQEGTEAFF. The DNA for the CDR3 is TGTGCCAGCAGCTTCCAAGAGGGGACTGAAGCTTTCTTT.

CDR3 region: CASSLLSFRQGLYEQYF. CDR3 DNA sequence: TGTGCCAGCAGTTTACTTTCATTTCGACAGGGGCTCTACGAGCAGTACTTC. The chain links TRBV28 to TRBJ2-7; TRBD1 aligns across 8 bases. CDR3 length equals 17 residues. J lost 3 bases, V lost 2 bases, and 12 bases had no gene match. Germline CDR1 and CDR2: MDHEN and SYDVKM.

This chain joins TRBV19 and TRBJ2-5, with D possibly TRBD2 on 6 matching bases. The assigned J gene may be wrong: the sequence end matches TRBJ2-7 better. CDR3 size: 15 residues. CDR1 is LNHDA and CDR2 is SQIVND in the germline V gene (reference sequence). The CDR3 sequence is CASSIWRGGDDEQYF. As DNA, the CDR3 is TGTGCCAGTAGTATTTGGCGGGGAGGTGATGACGAGCAGTACTTC.

The chain is built from TRBV20-1 and TRBJ2-1, with D tentatively TRBD2 (5 bases). CDR1 is DFQATT, CDR2 SNEGSKA, per germline (reference sequence). This CDR3 comprises 11 residues. Trimming cost V 1 base and J 10 bases, with 8 bases left between them. The chain's CDR3 is CSARAQREQFF. The CDR3 DNA reads as TGCAGTGCTAGAGCTCAGCGGGAGCAGTTCTTC.

The chain carries TRBV11-3 and TRBJ2-1, with 7 bases lining up with TRBD2. Germline V lookup: CDR1 SGHNT, CDR2 YENEEA. V was pared by 3 bases and J by 4 bases, with 3 bases of the junction left unmatched. The CDR3 runs 14 residues. This CDR3 is CASSLGGSYNEQFF. The CDR3 DNA reads as TGTGCCAGCAGCTTGGGCGGGAGTTACAATGAGCAGTTCTTC. The full variable domain, in which reference TRBV11-3 and TRBJ2-1 provide the parts outside the CDR3, is EAGVVQSPRYKIIEKKQPVAFWCNPISGHNTLYWYLQNLGQGPELLIRYENEEAVDDSQLPKDRFSAERLKGVDSTLKIQPAELGDSAVYLCASSLGGSYNEQFFGPGTRLTVL.

This clone was observed a single time. The chain carries TRBV6-1 and TRBJ1-5; a possible D gene is TRBD1 (6 bases). Germline CDR1 MNHNS, CDR2 SASEGT. The CDR3 has 14 residues. Trimming took 6 bases from V and 0 from J, leaving 9 bases between them. The CDR3 DNA follows: TGTGCCAGCAGGGGGGCATATAGCAATCAGCCCCAGCATTTT. Translating gives CASRGAYSNQPQHF.

This chain joins TRBV18 and TRBJ2-4; 9 bases are a match to TRBD1. The CDR3 extends over 20 amino acids. Trimming cost V 6 bases and J 1 base; bases outside gene matches: 19. Looked up from germline, CDR1 is KGHSH and CDR2 is LQKENI. The CDR3, as DNA: TGTGCCAGCTCGCCCACAACCCGACCGGGGACAGGGCCTGCCAAAAACATTCAGTACTTC. Translating it yields CASSPTTRPGTGPAKNIQYF.

The rearrangement links TRBV19 to TRBJ2-1; D is perhaps TRBD1 (7 bases). V shed 3 bases and J shed 4 bases, with 34 bases lying between them. Germline CDR1 reads LNHDA; CDR2 reads SQIVND (reference sequence). This CDR3 has 22 residues. CDR3 DNA sequence: TGTGCCAGTAGTATGGAAACACCCCTGACAGGGAGGATCGGTTCCCCATACAATGAGCAGTTCTTC. Translated: CASSMETPLTGRIGSPYNEQFF.

The chain recombines TRBV19 with TRBJ1-1; D is uncertain. With 7 bases removed from V and 11 bases from J, the gap between germline ends came to 11 bases. The germline V gene encodes CDR1 LNHDA and CDR2 SQIVND (reference sequence). The CDR3 sequence is 10 residues long. In DNA, the CDR3 is TGTGCCAGTATTCGCGTGCGCGCTTTCTTT. This sequence encodes CASIRVRAFF.

The chain recombines TRBV18 with TRBJ2-1, with 12 bases matching TRBD2. Looked up from germline, CDR1 is KGHSH and CDR2 is LQKENI. V was pared by 6 bases and J by 8 bases, with 11 bases of the junction left unmatched. The CDR3 sequence is 16 residues long. The CDR3 region is CASSPPRLAGEDEQFF. CDR3 DNA sequence: TGTGCCAGCTCCCCCCCCCGACTAGCGGGAGAGGATGAGCAGTTCTTC.

The chain combines TRBV19 with TRBJ1-3; no clear D. Germline V gene data show CDR1 as LNHDA and CDR2 as SQIVND (reference sequence). This CDR3 has 13 amino acids. V was pared by 5 bases and J by 0 bases, with 5 bases between. The chain's CDR3 is CASSLTSGNTIYF. CDR3 DNA: TGTGCCAGTAGTCTCACCTCTGGAAACACCATATATTTT.

This clone was seen just once. This chain joins TRBV5-1 and TRBJ2-5; D unresolved. Germline lookup yields CDR1 SGHRS and CDR2 YFSETQ. V was shortened by 0 bases and J by 0 bases, with 6 bases between the two germline ends. The CDR3 consists of 14 residues. DNA for the CDR3: TGCGCCAGCAGCTTGGCGCCAGACCAAGAGACCCAGTACTTC. Protein: CASSLAPDQETQYF.

This chain joins TRBV18 and TRBJ2-7; TRBD1 agrees at 7 bases. Germline V gene data show CDR1 as KGHSH and CDR2 as LQKENI. CDR3 length: 15 residues. V trimming: 6 bases; J trimming: 0 bases; junction bases outside the gene matches: 8. The CDR3 reads CASSPRQGSSYEQYF. Here the CDR3 DNA reads TGTGCCAGCTCCCCGCGACAGGGTAGCTCCTACGAGCAGTACTTC.